The 24 T cell receptor beta chains below all came from one sample that was sequenced in a study of shared clonotypes between healthy human individuals. The table came from immunoSEQ multiplex PCR; TCRdb's copy has only in-frame clones and leaves some out. In the table there are millions of clones, more than 80% of which are singletons. Sequenced sample: naive CD4+ T cells from PBMCs. The subset was: CD45RA+ positively selected. The receptor set was obtained from a young man in good health. Some clones in this sample may be carry-over from other donors' samples.

V is TRBV2 and J is TRBJ2-2, with D tentatively TRBD1 or TRBD2 (5 bases each). Germline-derived CDR1 and CDR2 are SNHLY and FYNNEI. The germline V and J ends were trimmed by 7 bases and 2 bases, with 17 bases remaining between them. CDR3 length: 16 residues. CDR3 protein: CASTLRGDSNTGELFF. CDR3 in DNA: TGTGCCAGCACCTTGAGGGGAGACAGTAACACCGGGGAGCTGTTTTTT.

This clone came up a few times. The sample has other DNA sequences that encode this CDR3 too. The chain carries TRBV9 and TRBJ1-1, with 9 bases identical to TRBD1. Germline CDR1 is SGDLS and CDR2 is YYNGEE. V was pared by 2 bases and J by 5 bases, with 1 base of the junction left unmatched. The CDR3 spans 13 residues. CDR3 in amino acids: CASSVDRGTEAFF. The CDR3 region has the DNA TGTGCCAGCAGCGTCGACAGGGGGACTGAAGCTTTCTTT.

This sequence joins TRBV18 and TRBJ2-6; D not certain. The V end lost 1 base, the J end lost 3 bases, and 7 bases lay between the germline ends. Germline V gene lookup returns CDR1 KGHSH and CDR2 LQKENI. CDR3 length: 15 residues. CDR3 bases: TGTGCCAGCTCACCACGAGGTTTTGGGGCCAACGTCCTGACTTTC. As protein: CASSPRGFGANVLTF.

The V gene is TRBV19, the J gene TRBJ1-2; D may be TRBD1 (6 bases). Germline CDR1 and CDR2: LNHDA and SQIVND (reference sequence). This CDR3 is built from 15 residues. V dropped 5 bases and J dropped 0 bases, with 13 bases sitting between them. The CDR3 sequence: CASSFGQLTNYGYTF. In nucleotides, the CDR3 is TGTGCCAGTAGTTTTGGACAGCTAACTAACTATGGCTACACCTTC.

The chain carries TRBV5-4 and TRBJ1-1; TRBD1 is a possible D gene (5 bases). The CDR3 contains 16 residues. Trimming took 3 bases from V and 1 from J, leaving 16 bases between them. Germline values: CDR1 SGHNT, CDR2 YYREEE (reference sequence). The CDR3 loop is CASSSSAGRGNTEAFF. The CDR3 DNA sequence: TGTGCCAGCAGCTCCTCGGCGGGGAGGGGGAACACTGAAGCTTTCTTT.

J is TRBJ2-7 and V is TRBV28; 8 bases are shared with TRBD1. This CDR3 has 16 residues. CDR1 is MDHEN, CDR2 SYDVKM, per germline. V was clipped by 5 bases and J by 4 bases; unmatched bases: 13. Here the CDR3 DNA reads TGTGCCAGCAGTCCTTCTACTCCCAGGGGGCTTTACGAGCAGTACTTC. Its protein product is CASSPSTPRGLYEQYF.

V gene TRBV19 combines with J gene TRBJ1-5; D not resolved. The germline gives CDR1 LNHDA, CDR2 SQIVND (reference sequence). V lost 2 bases to trimming and J lost 3 bases, with 14 bases between them. This CDR3 is built from 16 residues. The CDR3 nucleotides are TGTGCCAGTAGTATAAGGCAGGTCCTCATCAATCAGCCCCAGCATTTT. This sequence encodes CASSIRQVLINQPQHF.

The chain employs TRBV11-2 and TRBJ1-2; 9 bases line up with TRBD1. This CDR3 has 16 amino acids. J lost 4 bases, V lost 2 bases, and 8 bases had no gene match. Germline V CDR1 and CDR2: SGHAT, FQNNGV. In DNA form, the CDR3 reads TGTGCCAGCAGCTTATACCCGGACAGGGGCATCTATGGCTACACCTTC. This sequence encodes CASSLYPDRGIYGYTF.

Concerning this clone: Other DNA sequences in the same sample also yield this CDR3. This chain uses TRBV5-1 with TRBJ1-3; D remains unclear. V lost 0 bases and J 0 bases, leaving 4 bases between the germline ends. This CDR3 region has 14 residues. CDR1 is SGHRS and CDR2 is YFSETQ in the germline V gene. The CDR3 sequence: CASSLEPSGNTIYF. For the CDR3, the DNA is TGCGCCAGCAGCTTGGAACCCTCTGGAAACACCATATATTTT.

V usage is TRBV5-1 and J usage is TRBJ2-2; TRBD2 is a possible D gene (6 bases). Trimming removed 3 bases from V and 1 base from J, with 7 bases in between. The CDR3 length is 14 residues. Germline loops: CDR1 SGHRS, CDR2 YFSETQ. The CDR3 here is CASSWRENTGELFF. The CDR3 region has the DNA TGCGCCAGCAGCTGGAGGGAGAACACCGGGGAGCTGTTTTTT.

V is TRBV9 and J is TRBJ2-2, with TRBD2 matching over 11 bases. CDR3 length equals 15 residues. The junction had 4 bases not matched to a gene; V was cut back by 2 bases and J by 7 bases. Looked up from germline, CDR1 is SGDLS and CDR2 is YYNGEE. The CDR3 region has the DNA TGTGCCAGCAGCGTTACTAGCGGGAGTTTCGGGGAGCTGTTTTTT. It is translated as CASSVTSGSFGELFF.

As concerns this clone: Other DNA sequences in the same sample also yield this CDR3. The V call is TRBV2, the J call TRBJ1-2, with a possible D match to TRBD1 (5 bases). Per germline, CDR1 SNHLY and CDR2 FYNNEI. CDR3 length: 13 amino acids. The V end was cut by 6 bases, the J end by 0 bases, with 8 bases between. CDR3 residues: CASSRGPNYGYTF. DNA of the CDR3: TGTGCCAGCAGCCGGGGCCCTAACTATGGCTACACCTTC. The variable domain in full, with the rest retrieved from reference TRBV2 and TRBJ1-2, is EPEVTQTPSHQVTQMGQEVILRCVPISNHLYFYWYRQILGQKVEFLVSFYNNEISEKSEIFDDQFSVERPDGSNFTLKIRSTKLEDSAMYFCASSRGPNYGYTFGSGTRLTVV.

The chain has TRBV4-1 and TRBJ1-6, with D unresolved. Trimming removed 1 base from V and 10 bases from J, with 11 bases in between. Germline CDR1 and CDR2: MGHRA and YSYEKL. CDR3 length: 14 residues. CDR3 residues: CASSQAAVGSPLHF. CDR3 coding DNA: TGCGCCAGCAGCCAAGCAGCTGTGGGATCACCCCTCCACTTT.

V and J are TRBV6-5 and TRBJ2-2, with D uncertain. Germline CDR1 reads MNHEY; CDR2 reads SVGAGI. Trimming took off 2 bases at V and 3 bases at J, with 7 bases between the two ends. This CDR3 is 14 amino acids long. The CDR3 coding sequence is TGTGCCAGCAGTTACGAGGTCCACACCGGGGAGCTGTTTTTT. The encoded protein is CASSYEVHTGELFF.

The rearrangement joins TRBV7-9 to TRBJ2-1; TRBD2 agrees at 11 bases. The J segment lost 5 bases and the V segment lost 4 bases, leaving 7 bases of the junction unmatched. This CDR3 has 16 residues. Germline CDR1 and CDR2: SEHNR and FQNEAQ (reference sequence). The CDR3 is CASSSIAGGPHNEQFF. For the CDR3, the DNA is TGTGCCAGCAGCTCCATAGCGGGAGGGCCCCACAATGAGCAGTTCTTC.

The chain employs TRBV28 and TRBJ1-4; D gene ambiguous. This CDR3 is built from 14 residues. V was pared by 6 bases and J by 4 bases, with 12 bases between. Germline V gene data show CDR1 as MDHEN and CDR2 as SYDVKM. The DNA of the CDR3 is TGTGCCAGCAGGTGGACGGCCGATAATGAAAAACTGTTTTTT. Protein: CASRWTADNEKLFF.

The gene calls are TRBV28 and TRBJ2-1; 8 bases map to TRBD1. The germline V gene encodes CDR1 MDHEN and CDR2 SYDVKM. Losses at the gene ends were 7 bases for V and 6 bases for J; bases not matched to a gene: 11. The CDR3 covers 15 residues. The CDR3 is CASITQGAFGNEQFF. The CDR3 coding sequence is TGTGCCAGCATAACCCAGGGGGCGTTCGGCAATGAGCAGTTCTTC.

In regard to this clone: Other DNA sequences from this sample encode an identical CDR3 as well. J is TRBJ1-1 and V is TRBV6-1; tentatively, D is TRBD1 (6 bases). Trimming shortened V by 0 bases and J by 5 bases, and 13 bases separated the two germline ends. From germline, CDR1 is MNHNS and CDR2 SASEGT. This CDR3 is built from 15 residues. The CDR3 is CASSEAQGGGTEAFF. CDR3 DNA sequence: TGTGCCAGCAGTGAAGCACAGGGTGGCGGGACTGAAGCTTTCTTT.

The chain employs TRBV5-1 and TRBJ2-1, with D possibly being TRBD1 (6 bases). The CDR3 totals 19 residues. The germline CDR1 and CDR2 sequences are SGHRS and YFSETQ. V lost 0 bases and J lost 3, with 22 bases in between. The CDR3 bases are TGCGCCAGCAGCTTGGTTGACAGGTTTCATCGGGCCGTCTACAATGAGCAGTTCTTC. It is translated as CASSLVDRFHRAVYNEQFF.

This clone was picked up one time. The rearrangement joins TRBV25-1 to TRBJ2-5, with 13 bases identical to TRBD2. CDR1 and CDR2 (germline): MGHDK, SYGVNS. The CDR3 contains 17 residues. V dropped 5 bases and J dropped 1; count of bases not matched to a gene: 7. CDR3 amino acids: CASSLRTSGRPQETQYF. Written as DNA, the CDR3 is TGTGCCAGCAGTTTAAGGACTAGCGGGAGACCCCAAGAGACCCAGTACTTC.

The rearrangement links TRBV29-1 to TRBJ1-1; no firm D call. CDR1 SQVTM and CDR2 ANQGSEA come from the germline V gene. Trimming shortened V by 2 bases and J by 4 bases, and 8 bases separated the two germline ends. This CDR3 has 12 residues. CDR3 region: CSVEYKFTEAFF. CDR3 DNA: TGCAGCGTTGAATACAAATTCACTGAAGCTTTCTTT.

The chain has TRBV10-3 and TRBJ2-7; D uncertain. Looked up from germline, CDR1 is ENHRY and CDR2 is SYGVKD. V was clipped by 3 bases and J by 0 bases, with 9 bases between them. The CDR3 covers 14 residues. The chain's CDR3 is CAISDEVDSYEQYF. The CDR3, as DNA: TGTGCCATCAGTGATGAGGTGGACTCCTACGAGCAGTACTTC.

Only one count was recorded for this clone. CDR3 nucleotide sequence: TGTGCCAGCAGTTTAATAGGCGGGAGAAGGTTCCTCGAGCAGTACTTC. Protein: CASSLIGGRRFLEQYF. V and J are TRBV28 and TRBJ2-7; the match to TRBD2 covers 7 bases. Germline V gene lookup returns CDR1 MDHEN and CDR2 SYDVKM. V shed 2 bases, J shed 6 bases, and the junction held 13 bases outside the gene matches. This CDR3 region has 16 residues.

The chain is built from TRBV7-3 and TRBJ2-2; 7 bases are shared with TRBD2. V trimming: 3 bases; J trimming: 2 bases; junction bases outside the gene matches: 6. Germline lookup yields CDR1 SGHTA and CDR2 FQGTGA. The CDR3 covers 16 residues. CDR3 sequence (DNA): TGTGCCAGCAGCTTGGGAGGGCCAATAAACACCGGGGAGCTGTTTTTT. Protein: CASSLGGPINTGELFF. Combining the CDR3 with reference TRBV7-3 and TRBJ2-2 gives the whole variable domain GAGVSQTPSNKVTEKGKYVELRCDPISGHTALYWYRQSLGQGPEFLIYFQGTGAADDSGLPNDRFFAVRPEGSVSTLKIQRTERGDSAVYLCASSLGGPINTGELFFGEGSRLTVL.